This passage covers 21 T cell receptor beta chains from one sample sequenced in a study of blood T cells in healthy people across ages. Primers used in a second PCR of about 6 to 11 cycles were a sample-barcoded 5' primer and a J-beta primer mix. TCRdb reprocessed the 5' RACE reads with MiXCR, giving one entry per CDR3 protein. The sample holds about 1,600,000 distinct CDR3 sequences, approximately 40% seen once. The sample taken for sequencing was blood. The receptor set was obtained from a woman between 18 and 29 years old in good health.

V and J are TRBV10-3 and TRBJ2-7; TRBD1 might be the D (6 bases). Germline values: CDR1 ENHRY, CDR2 SYGVKD. This CDR3 spans 14 amino acids. Trimming removed 7 bases at V and 3 bases at J, with 16 bases between. The CDR3 region has the DNA TGTGCCATCACCTCAGGGGCCGGAGACTACGAGCAGTACTTC. This codes for CAITSGAGDYEQYF.

The chain is built from TRBV5-6 and TRBJ2-5, with TRBD1 matching over 11 bases. Near its end, the DNA agrees better with TRBJ2-7, so the J call may be wrong. CDR1 SGHDT and CDR2 YYEEEE come from the germline V gene. CDR3 length: 16 amino acids. This chain's CDR3 is CASSTTGTGGAYEQYF. The CDR3 DNA reads TGTGCCAGCAGTACAACTGGGACAGGGGGGGCCTACGAGCAGTACTTC.

This clonotype came up a few times. J is TRBJ2-4 and V is TRBV7-9; D gene unclear. TRBJ2-7 explains the end of the DNA better; the J call may be wrong. The CDR3 loop spans 16 amino acids. CDR1 and CDR2 (germline): SEHNR, FQNEAQ (reference sequence). DNA of the CDR3: TGTGCCAGCAGCTTAGTCGGCGGACCCTTCGCCTACGAGCAGTACTTC. Translation: CASSLVGGPFAYEQYF.

V usage is TRBV6-5 and J usage is TRBJ2-3, with TRBD2 as a possible D gene (6 bases). V lost 2 bases and J lost 2, with 11 bases in between. The germline V gene encodes CDR1 MNHEY and CDR2 SVGAGI. The CDR3 length is 15 residues. Here the CDR3 reads CASSYGGRLTDTQYF. The DNA of the CDR3 is TGTGCCAGCAGTTACGGGGGGAGGCTCACAGATACGCAGTATTTT.

In its sample, this clonotype was seen many times. An end of the junction does not agree with germline; a read error may underlie this. The CDR3, as DNA: TGTGCCAGCAGTCAGGGAGGGACCGGGGAGCTGTTTTTT. Amino acid sequence: CASSQGGTGELFF. The chain combines TRBV4-1 with TRBJ2-2, with 7 positions matching TRBD2. This CDR3 is 13 amino acids long. Germline loops: CDR1 MGHRA, CDR2 YSYEKL.

The CDR3 bases are TGTGCCAGCAGCTCGGGACAGCATAATTCACCCCTCCACTTT. Amino acids: CASSSGQHNSPLHF. The gene calls are TRBV7-2 and TRBJ1-6; 7 bases agree with TRBD1. Trimming took 4 bases from V and 5 from J; bases not matched to a gene: 2. Germline CDR1 and CDR2: SGHTA and FQGNSA. This CDR3 spans 14 amino acids.

This chain uses TRBV5-1 with TRBJ2-7; a possible D gene is TRBD1 (6 bases). This CDR3 has 14 amino acids. Looked up from germline, CDR1 is SGHRS and CDR2 is YFSETQ. Trimming took off 2 bases at V and 2 bases at J, with 11 bases between the two ends. The CDR3 DNA sequence: TGCGCCAGCAGCTTTTCCAGGGACACCTACGAGCAGTACTTC. Its protein is CASSFSRDTYEQYF.

For this clonotype: At one end, the junction sequence differs from germline, possibly due to a read error. The gene calls are TRBV2 and TRBJ2-5; 10 bases agree with TRBD2. CDR1 SNHLY and CDR2 FYNNEI come from the germline V gene. This CDR3 spans 15 amino acids. DNA for the CDR3: TGTGCCGGCAGGGCCCCTAGCGGGGGACGAAGGGAGCAGTACTTC. Its protein is CAGRAPSGGRREQYF.

This chain joins TRBV3-1 and TRBJ2-3; weak D call: TRBD1 (5 bases). Germline-derived CDR1 and CDR2 are LGHDT and YNNKEL (reference sequence). The V end lost 4 bases, the J end lost 10 bases, and 21 bases lay between the germline ends. The CDR3 runs 15 residues. CDR3 nucleotide sequence: TGTGCCAGCAGCCCACCCCTACGACAGTCAGAAGCGCAGTATTTT. Amino acid sequence: CASSPPLRQSEAQYF.

The V gene is TRBV10-3, the J gene TRBJ2-1; D may be TRBD2 (6 bases). The DNA matches TRBJ2-7 better at its end, which makes the J call doubtful. There are 14 residues in the CDR3. Germline V gives CDR1 ENHRY, CDR2 SYGVKD. This CDR3 is CAISAGSSYNEQYF. DNA of the CDR3: TGTGCCATCAGTGCCGGGAGCTCCTACAATGAGCAGTACTTC.

This chain uses TRBV9 with TRBJ2-3; D is uncertain. In germline, CDR1 is SGDLS, CDR2 YYNGEE. With 2 bases removed from V and 3 bases from J, the gap between germline ends came to 22 bases. There are 18 residues in the CDR3. This CDR3 reads CASSVTPVPLPGTDTQYF. The CDR3 region has the DNA TGTGCCAGCAGCGTTACCCCCGTCCCCCTACCCGGGACAGATACGCAGTATTTT.

This clonotype appeared a few times. The rearrangement links TRBV5-1 to TRBJ2-3, with D perhaps matching TRBD2 (6 bases). The V end lost 1 base, the J end lost 2 bases, and 20 bases lay between the germline ends. CDR3 length equals 18 residues. Germline values: CDR1 SGHRS, CDR2 YFSETQ. The CDR3 protein is CASSLRSSSDHPTDTQYF. DNA for the CDR3: TGCGCCAGCAGCTTGAGGTCCTCTAGCGATCACCCCACAGATACGCAGTATTTT.

The chain couples TRBV5-1 to TRBJ2-3, with D possibly TRBD1 on 6 matching bases. CDR3 length: 15 amino acids. The germline V and J ends were trimmed by 3 bases and 4 bases, with 15 bases remaining between them. Germline V gene lookup returns CDR1 SGHRS and CDR2 YFSETQ. The CDR3 DNA is TGCGCCAGCAGCTCCCTACAGGGTTATGCAGATACGCAGTATTTT. Encoded protein: CASSSLQGYADTQYF. Together with reference TRBV5-1 and TRBJ2-3, the CDR3 gives the full variable domain: KAGVTQTPRYLIKTRGQQVTLSCSPISGHRSVSWYQQTPGQGLQFLFEYFSETQRNKGNFPGRFSGRQFSNSRSEMNVSTLELGDSALYLCASSSLQGYADTQYFGPGTRLTVL.

This clonotype was seen a handful of times. The rearrangement joins TRBV7-2 to TRBJ2-1; 12 positions agree with TRBD2. V was pared by 4 bases and J by 7 bases, with 5 bases of the junction left unmatched. Germline V gene lookup returns CDR1 SGHTA and CDR2 FQGNSA. The CDR3 loop spans 15 amino acids. CDR3 in DNA: TGTGCCAGCAGCTACGGACTAGCGGGACGGAATGAGCAGTTCTTC. Translated, it gives CASSYGLAGRNEQFF.

This clonotype showed up just a few times. The chain has TRBV7-9 and TRBJ1-4; possible D gene TRBD1, 6 bases. There are 16 residues in the CDR3. Germline V gene lookup returns CDR1 SEHNR and CDR2 FQNEAQ (reference sequence). Trimming left V 5 bases short and J 8 bases short, with 21 bases between. Here the CDR3 reads CASSGGTPTLGEKLFF. The CDR3 DNA reads TGTGCCAGCAGCGGAGGGACACCTACCCTGGGGGAAAAACTGTTTTTT.

This clonotype was seen only a few times. This chain joins TRBV29-1 and TRBJ2-2; tentatively, D is TRBD2 (5 bases). Per germline, CDR1 SQVTM and CDR2 ANQGSEA. The germline V and J ends were trimmed by 4 bases and 3 bases, with 9 bases remaining between them. The length of the CDR3 is 13 residues. The CDR3 protein is CSVGRTYTGELFF. DNA for the CDR3: TGCAGCGTTGGCAGGACTTACACCGGGGAGCTGTTTTTT.

This clonotype was seen a single time. Written as DNA, the CDR3 is TGTGCCAGCAGCCACCCGGACAGGGGGGAGTACTTC. Protein product: CASSHPDRGEYF. The rearrangement uses TRBV3-1 and TRBJ2-7, with 10 bases matching TRBD1. With 3 bases clipped from V and 11 bases from J, the junction kept 4 bases outside the gene matches. The CDR3 spans 12 residues. Per the germline V gene, CDR1 is LGHDT and CDR2 is YNNKEL (reference sequence).

The chain uses TRBV12-3 or TRBV12-4 and TRBJ2-5; unclear D gene. Trimming stripped 3 bases from V and 11 bases from J, with 19 bases between. This CDR3 region has 14 residues. CDR3 protein: CASSFRADPLRQYF. The CDR3 DNA reads TGTGCCAGCAGTTTTCGGGCGGACCCCTTACGGCAGTACTTC.

The J gene is TRBJ2-3, the V gene TRBV6-6; 8 bases align to TRBD2. CDR3 length equals 16 residues. Trimming at V came to 6 bases and at J to 4 bases, leaving 12 bases not matched to a gene. CDR1 MNHNY and CDR2 SVGAGI come from the germline V gene (reference sequence). This CDR3 is CASSSTGGPGADTQYF. Here the CDR3 DNA reads TGTGCCAGCAGCTCAACGGGGGGGCCGGGGGCAGATACGCAGTATTTT.

CDR3 sequence (DNA): TGTGCCAGTAGGGCCGGGCGGGAGTATAATGAGCAGTACTTC. Amino acid sequence: CASRAGREYNEQYF. The chain uses TRBV2 and TRBJ2-5; TRBD2 matches 7 bases. From germline, CDR1 is SNHLY and CDR2 FYNNEI. This CDR3 has 14 residues. The J segment lost 11 bases and the V segment lost 9 bases, leaving 18 bases of the junction unmatched. The variable domain in full, with the rest retrieved from reference TRBV2 and TRBJ2-5, is EPEVTQTPSHQVTQMGQEVILRCVPISNHLYFYWYRQILGQKVEFLVSFYNNEISEKSEIFDDQFSVERPDGSNFTLKIRSTKLEDSAMYFCASRAGREYNEQYFGPGTRLLVL.

J is TRBJ2-1 and V is TRBV20-1; possible D gene TRBD1, 5 bases. V was pared by 6 bases and J by 6 bases, with 24 bases between. Per germline, CDR1 DFQATT and CDR2 SNEGSKA (reference sequence). The CDR3 totals 16 residues. CDR3 sequence reads: CSALPSGIQFSNEQFF. CDR3 coding DNA: TGCAGTGCCCTACCTTCAGGGATCCAATTTTCCAATGAGCAGTTCTTC.